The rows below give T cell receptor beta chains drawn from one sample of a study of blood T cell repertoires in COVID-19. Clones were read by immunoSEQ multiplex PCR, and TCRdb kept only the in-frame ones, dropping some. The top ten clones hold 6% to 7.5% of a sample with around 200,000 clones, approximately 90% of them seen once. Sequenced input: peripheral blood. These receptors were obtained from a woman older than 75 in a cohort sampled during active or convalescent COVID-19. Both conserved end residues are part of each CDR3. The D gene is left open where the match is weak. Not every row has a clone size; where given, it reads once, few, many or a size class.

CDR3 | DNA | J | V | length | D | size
CAISDSPGQGKDGYTF | TGTGCCATCAGTGACAGCCCGGGACAGGGGAAGGATGGCTACACCTTC | TRBJ1-2 | TRBV10-3 | 16 | TRBD1 | NA
CASSLSSYNEQFF | TGTGCCAGCAGCCTGAGCTCCTACAATGAGCAGTTCTTC | TRBJ2-1 | TRBV7-9 | 13 | NA | NA
CASSMKSGTSATYNEQFF | TGTGCCAGTAGTATGAAAAGTGGTACTAGCGCGACCTACAATGAGCAGTTCTTC | TRBJ2-1 | TRBV19 | 18 | TRBD2 | NA
CATSDFGGDTQYF | TGTGCCACCAGTGATTTTGGCGGAGATACGCAGTATTTT | TRBJ2-3 | TRBV24-1 | 13 | NA | NA
CASSQEQGKGGELFF | TGCGCCAGCAGCCAAGAGCAGGGCAAGGGCGGGGAGCTGTTTTTT | TRBJ2-2 | TRBV4-3 | 15 | NA | NA
CASSGEGTDTQYF | TGTGCCAGCAGTGGAGAAGGCACAGATACGCAGTATTTT | TRBJ2-3 | TRBV2 | 13 | NA | NA
CASSMLMGTWGYGYTF | TGTGCCAGTAGTATGCTGATGGGGACTTGGGGCTATGGCTACACCTTC | TRBJ1-2 | TRBV19 | 16 | NA | NA
CASSLTGETTYWAGNTIYF | TGTGCCAGTAGTTTGACAGGGGAGACTACTTATTGGGCTGGAAACACCATATATTTT | TRBJ1-3 | TRBV19 | 19 | TRBD1 | NA
CAISEGTNEQFF | TGTGCCATCAGTGAGGGGACTAATGAGCAGTTCTTC | TRBJ2-1 | TRBV10-3 | 12 | NA | NA
CASSQVLGQGRYNEQFF | TGTGCCAGCAGCCAAGTTCTGGGACAGGGTAGATACAATGAGCAGTTCTTC | TRBJ2-1 | TRBV3-1/TRBV3-2 | 17 | TRBD1 | NA
CASSYEGGTEAFF | TGTGCCAGCAGTTACGAGGGGGGGACTGAAGCTTTCTTT | TRBJ1-1 | TRBV6-5 | 13 | NA | NA
CASSYSTGTYEQYF | TGTGCCAGCAGTTACTCTACAGGGACCTACGAGCAGTACTTC | TRBJ2-7 | TRBV6-2/TRBV6-3 | 14 | NA | NA
CACKWGGTSGKDTQYF | TGTGCCTGTAAATGGGGGGGGACTAGCGGGAAAGATACGCAGTATTTT | TRBJ2-3 | TRBV30 | 16 | TRBD2 | NA
CASSLQGWSNQPQHF | TGTGCCAGCAGCTTACAGGGATGGAGCAATCAGCCCCAGCATTTT | TRBJ1-5 | TRBV5-5 | 15 | NA | NA
CASSKLQDTGELFF | TGCGCCAGCAGCAAACTACAGGACACCGGGGAGCTGTTTTTT | TRBJ2-2 | TRBV5-1 | 14 | NA | NA
CASTRDLAFF | TGTGCCAGCACTCGGGACTTGGCTTTCTTT | TRBJ1-1 | TRBV6-5 | 10 | NA | NA
CASSLTGWTEAFF | TGTGCCAGCAGCTTAACAGGGTGGACTGAAGCTTTCTTT | TRBJ1-1 | TRBV11-2 | 13 | NA | NA
CASSYGTAISNYGYTF | TGTGCCAGCAGCTACGGGACAGCGATTTCCAACTATGGCTACACCTTC | TRBJ1-2 | TRBV7-6 | 16 | TRBD1 | NA
CASSSTGAEETQYF | TGCGCCAGCAGCTCGACGGGAGCCGAAGAGACCCAGTACTTC | TRBJ2-5 | TRBV5-1 | 14 | NA | NA
CAWSVQGGSPLHF | TGTGCCTGGAGTGTACAGGGTGGTTCACCCCTCCACTTT | TRBJ1-6 | TRBV30 | 13 | NA | NA
CASSPPTGGRANEKLFF | TGTGCCAGCTCACCTCCGACGGGGGGTAGGGCTAATGAAAAACTGTTTTTT | TRBJ1-4 | TRBV18 | 17 | NA | NA
CAISGGDGSSYNEQFF | TGTGCCATCAGTGGCGGGGACGGGAGCTCCTACAATGAGCAGTTCTTC | TRBJ2-1 | TRBV10-3 | 16 | NA | NA
CASSSDGPATFF | TGTGCCAGCAGCTCCGACGGCCCAGCGACTTTCTTT | TRBJ1-1 | TRBV11-2 | 12 | NA | NA
CAISEDRMSSGNTIYF | TGTGCCATCAGTGAGGACAGGATGAGCTCTGGAAACACCATATATTTT | TRBJ1-3 | TRBV10-3 | 16 | NA | NA
CASSLALGQPQHF | TGTGCCAGCAGTCTAGCGTTGGGTCAGCCCCAGCATTTT | TRBJ1-5 | TRBV9 | 13 | NA | NA
CASSPRGVRSNYGYTF | TGTGCCAGCAGCCCTCGGGGGGTCCGATCTAACTATGGCTACACCTTC | TRBJ1-2 | TRBV7-9 | 16 | NA | NA
CASTEHSGNTIYF | TGTGCCAGTACAGAGCACTCTGGAAACACCATATATTTT | TRBJ1-3 | TRBV21-1 | 13 | NA | NA
CATSDVGQGLSGANVLTF | TGTGCCACCAGTGATGTCGGACAGGGACTCTCTGGGGCCAACGTCCTGACTTTC | TRBJ2-6 | TRBV24-1 | 18 | TRBD1 | NA
CASSIMRAANEKLFF | TGTGCCAGTAGTATAATGAGGGCAGCTAATGAAAAACTGTTTTTT | TRBJ1-4 | TRBV19 | 15 | NA | NA
CASSAGERMNTEAFF | TGTGCCAGCAGTGCGGGGGAGAGAATGAACACTGAAGCTTTCTTT | TRBJ1-1 | TRBV2 | 15 | NA | few
CASRRDRGAGNTIYF | TGTGCCAGCAGACGAGACAGGGGCGCCGGAAACACCATATATTTT | TRBJ1-3 | TRBV27 | 15 | TRBD1 | NA
CASSETGGQETQYF | TGTGCCAGCAGTGAAACCGGCGGGCAAGAGACCCAGTACTTC | TRBJ2-5 | TRBV6-1 | 14 | NA | NA
CASSLEGFRETQYF | TGCGCCAGCAGCTTGGAGGGGTTTCGAGAGACCCAGTACTTC | TRBJ2-5 | TRBV5-1 | 14 | NA | NA
CASSYTSGDTQYF | TGTGCCAGCAGTTACACTAGCGGGGATACGCAGTATTTT | TRBJ2-3 | TRBV6-5 | 13 | TRBD2 | once
CASRRGQPQHF | TGTGCCAGCAGGCGGGGTCAGCCCCAGCATTTT | TRBJ1-5 | TRBV25-1 | 11 | NA | NA
CASSPTGPPQETQYF | TGTGCCAGCTCACCGACAGGGCCCCCCCAAGAGACCCAGTACTTC | TRBJ2-5 | TRBV18 | 15 | TRBD1 | NA
CATSDFGTDTQYF | TGTGCCACCAGTGATTTCGGCACAGATACGCAGTATTTT | TRBJ2-3 | TRBV24-1 | 13 | NA | NA
CASSEGRSTEAFF | TGTGCCAGCAGTGAAGGTCGGAGTACTGAAGCTTTCTTT | TRBJ1-1 | TRBV6-1 | 13 | NA | NA
CASSQDRGTQPQHF | TGTGCCAGCAGCCAGGACAGGGGGACTCAGCCCCAGCATTTT | TRBJ1-5 | TRBV11-2 | 14 | TRBD1 | NA
CSVGGTGKETQYF | TGCAGCGTTGGCGGGACAGGGAAAGAGACCCAGTACTTC | TRBJ2-5 | TRBV29-1 | 13 | TRBD1 | NA
CASSTTPGQGNTIYF | TGTGCCAGTAGTACTACTCCGGGACAAGGAAACACCATATATTTT | TRBJ1-3 | TRBV19 | 15 | NA | NA
CASSQASDTQYF | TGTGCCAGCAGCCAAGCATCCGATACGCAGTATTTT | TRBJ2-3 | TRBV14 | 12 | NA | NA
CASSPRLGHNSGNTIYF | TGTGCCAGCAGTCCACGTCTGGGACACAACTCTGGAAACACCATATATTTT | TRBJ1-3 | TRBV28 | 17 | NA | NA
CASSLGDRGNYGYTF | TGTGCCAGCAGCTTAGGAGACAGGGGTAACTATGGCTACACCTTC | TRBJ1-2 | TRBV7-9 | 15 | TRBD1 | NA
CASSTGWDEKLFF | TGCGCCAGCAGCACAGGTTGGGATGAAAAACTGTTTTTT | TRBJ1-4 | TRBV5-1 | 13 | NA | NA
CASSLGGDNEKLFF | TGTGCCAGCAGCTTAGGGGGGGATAATGAAAAACTGTTTTTT | TRBJ1-4 | TRBV7-9 | 14 | NA | NA
CATAGLYNSPLHF | TGTGCCACCGCGGGGTTGTATAATTCACCCCTCCACTTT | TRBJ1-6 | TRBV27 | 13 | NA | NA
CASSQDDRGQETQYF | TGCGCCAGCAGCCAAGATGACAGGGGGCAGGAGACCCAGTACTTC | TRBJ2-5 | TRBV4-3 | 15 | TRBD1 | NA
CASSQISQVTTNEQFF | TGCGCCAGCAGCCAAATTAGTCAGGTGACTACAAATGAGCAGTTCTTC | TRBJ2-1 | TRBV4-1 | 16 | NA | NA
CASSLGGRTYEQYF | TGTGCCAGCAGCTTGGGAGGGCGGACCTACGAGCAGTACTTC | TRBJ2-7 | TRBV5-4 | 14 | NA | NA
CASSPGTANTGELFF | TGTGCCAGTAGTCCCGGGACAGCTAACACCGGGGAGCTGTTTTTT | TRBJ2-2 | TRBV19 | 15 | TRBD1 | NA
CASSIDGSGGTDTQYF | TGTGCCAGTAGTATAGATGGCTCCGGGGGCACAGATACGCAGTATTTT | TRBJ2-3 | TRBV19 | 16 | NA | NA
CASSYSSGNTDTQYF | TGTGCCAGCAGTTACTCATCCGGGAACACAGATACGCAGTATTTT | TRBJ2-3 | TRBV6-5 | 15 | NA | NA
CASSLRVTSGSVETQYF | TGCGCCAGCAGCTTAAGGGTGACTAGCGGGAGTGTAGAGACCCAGTACTTC | TRBJ2-5 | TRBV5-1 | 17 | TRBD2 | once
CASSFWRGGLHTGELFF | TGTGCCAGCAGCTTTTGGCGGGGGGGCCTCCACACCGGGGAGCTGTTTTTT | TRBJ2-2 | TRBV13 | 17 | TRBD2 | NA
CASSPRGSYNEQFF | TGTGCCAGCAGTCCTAGGGGTTCCTACAATGAGCAGTTCTTC | TRBJ2-1 | TRBV27 | 14 | NA | NA
CASSSLQLAAKFF | TGTGCCAGCAGTTCCCTCCAACTAGCGGCTAAGTTCTTC | TRBJ2-1 | TRBV6-2/TRBV6-3 | 13 | TRBD2 | NA
CASSQVRTGHSYEQYF | TGTGCCAGCAGCCAAGTTAGGACAGGGCACTCCTACGAGCAGTACTTC | TRBJ2-7 | TRBV3-1/TRBV3-2 | 16 | TRBD1 | NA
CASRGSLEADTQYF | TGTGCCAGCAGGGGGAGTTTGGAGGCAGATACGCAGTATTTT | TRBJ2-3 | TRBV9 | 14 | NA | NA
CASSHRERTQYF | TGTGCCAGCAGCCACAGGGAAAGGACGCAGTATTTT | TRBJ2-3 | TRBV7-9 | 12 | NA | NA